The rows below give T cell receptor beta chains drawn from one sample of a study of long-term antiretroviral therapy in people with HIV. Assay used: immunoSEQ multiplex PCR; TCRdb lists only in-frame clones, some missing. The table shows about 29,000 clones, with over 85% occurring only once. The sequencing used unsorted PBMCs, collected 6.2 years after starting antiretroviral therapy. The receptors come from a man aged 35-49 years with HIV. Both conserved end residues are part of each CDR3. A D gene is named only where the DNA matches it firmly. The size field is filled for only some rows; it gives once, few, many or a size class.

v_call,d_call,j_call,clone_size,cdr3_aa,cdr3_nt
TRBV6-5,-,TRBJ2-3,-,CASSYTVGDTQYF,TGTGCCAGCAGTTATACCGTGGGGGATACGCAGTATTTT
TRBV2,-,TRBJ2-5,-,CASGSSMETQYF,TGTGCCAGCGGATCTAGTATGGAGACCCAGTACTTC
TRBV12-5,-,TRBJ1-6,-,CASGLVPLSLNSPLHF,TGTGCTAGTGGTTTGGTACCCCTGAGCCTAAATTCACCCCTCCACTTT
TRBV4-1,TRBD2,TRBJ2-7,-,CASSQRAGGLPGGEQYF,TGCGCCAGCAGCCAAAGAGCGGGGGGACTGCCGGGCGGCGAGCAGTACTTC
TRBV7-2,-,TRBJ2-7,-,CASSSTPQGTYEQYF,TGTGCCAGCAGCTCGACTCCTCAGGGAACCTACGAGCAGTACTTC
TRBV11-1,-,TRBJ1-4,-,CASSFSGDRFGEKLFF,TGTGCCAGCAGCTTTTCGGGAGACAGGTTCGGTGAAAAACTGTTTTTT
TRBV7-3,-,TRBJ2-3,-,CASSYGGTDTQYF,TGTGCCAGCAGCTACGGGGGCACAGATACGCAGTATTTT
TRBV10-3,-,TRBJ2-1,-,CATRQAKTNNEQFF,TGTGCCACCAGGCAGGCCAAAACTAACAATGAGCAGTTCTTC
TRBV7-9,TRBD2,TRBJ2-5,-,CASSPIAGVFGETQYF,TGTGCCAGCAGCCCCATAGCGGGAGTGTTCGGTGAGACCCAGTACTTC
TRBV19,-,TRBJ2-5,-,CASSPSRRSETQYF,TGTGCCAGTAGTCCGAGTCGGAGGTCGGAGACCCAGTACTTC
TRBV13,-,TRBJ2-3,-,CASSLRDTQYF,TGTGCCAGCAGCTTACGTGATACGCAGTATTTT
TRBV6-6,-,TRBJ2-7,-,CASSYTPSSYEQYF,TGTGCCAGCAGTTACACCCCAAGCTCCTACGAGCAGTACTTC
TRBV5-1,TRBD1,TRBJ1-4,-,CASSPKQGLEKLFF,TGCGCCAGCAGCCCGAAACAGGGGTTGGAAAAACTGTTTTTT
TRBV2,-,TRBJ1-2,-,CASSETGSYGYTF,TGTGCCAGCAGTGAGACAGGTAGCTATGGCTACACCTTC
TRBV18,TRBD1,TRBJ2-5,-,CASSPKGQGSVGTQYF,TGTGCCAGCTCACCGAAGGGACAGGGGAGTGTTGGGACCCAGTACTTC
TRBV13,TRBD2,TRBJ2-7,once,CASSLTAGVSYEQYF,TGTGCCAGCAGCTTAACAGCGGGAGTCTCCTACGAGCAGTACTTC
TRBV7-6,TRBD1,TRBJ1-1,-,CASSPLSGTGEAFF,TGTGCCAGCAGCCCGCTTTCCGGGACAGGGGAAGCTTTCTTT
TRBV7-6,-,TRBJ2-3,once,CASSLTETRTDTQYF,TGTGCCAGCAGCTTGACAGAGACCCGCACAGATACGCAGTATTTT
TRBV7-6,-,TRBJ2-7,-,CASSGGGINEQYF,TGTGCCAGCAGCGGGGGAGGTATAAACGAGCAGTACTTC
TRBV9,TRBD1,TRBJ2-7,once,CASSVGGTGTYEQYF,TGTGCCAGCAGCGTAGGAGGGACAGGGACCTACGAGCAGTACTTC
TRBV11-2,-,TRBJ1-3,-,CASSLDQLGFSGNTIYF,TGTGCCAGCAGCTTAGATCAGTTGGGATTCTCTGGAAACACCATATATTTT
TRBV27,TRBD2,TRBJ2-7,-,CASSLGLAGGEQYF,TGTGCCAGCAGTCTAGGACTAGCGGGCGGCGAGCAGTACTTC
TRBV10-3,-,TRBJ2-3,-,CAISRDPTDTQYF,TGTGCCATCAGCCGGGACCCGACAGATACGCAGTATTTT
TRBV14,TRBD1,TRBJ2-2,-,CASSRDRFMLFF,TGTGCCAGCAGCCGGGACAGGTTCATGCTGTTTTTT
TRBV6-1,TRBD1,TRBJ2-7,-,CASSEARWDRSYEQYF,TGTGCCAGCAGTGAAGCAAGGTGGGACAGGTCCTACGAGCAGTACTTC
TRBV12-5,-,TRBJ2-5,-,CASRNSNSPGETQYF,TGTGCTAGTCGCAACTCAAACTCCCCCGGGGAGACCCAGTACTTC
TRBV11-2,TRBD1,TRBJ2-5,-,CASTTGGTGGGKTQYF,TGTGCCAGCACCACAGGAGGGACAGGGGGCGGGAAGACCCAGTACTTC
TRBV7-9,TRBD1,TRBJ1-1,-,CASSSRQGVNTEAFF,TGTGCCAGCAGCTCCCGACAGGGGGTGAACACTGAAGCTTTCTTT
TRBV5-1,-,TRBJ2-1,-,CASSLTQGFNEQFF,TGCGCCAGCAGCCTGACCCAAGGTTTCAATGAGCAGTTCTTC
TRBV7-2,TRBD2,TRBJ2-5,-,CASSLAWGGETQYF,TGTGCCAGCAGCTTAGCGTGGGGGGGAGAGACCCAGTACTTC
TRBV6-1,-,TRBJ1-2,few,CASRQGPLWGYTF,TGTGCCAGCAGGCAGGGTCCCCTGTGGGGCTACACCTTC
TRBV10-3,-,TRBJ2-2,-,CATSPLRAGELFF,TGTGCCACCTCCCCTTTGCGAGCCGGGGAGCTGTTTTTT
TRBV6-1,-,TRBJ1-2,-,CASSPSWQALGYTF,TGTGCCAGCAGTCCCTCTTGGCAGGCGCTAGGCTACACCTTC
TRBV7-2,-,TRBJ2-5,-,CASSRYQETQYF,TGTGCCAGCAGTCGGTACCAAGAGACCCAGTACTTC
TRBV5-6,-,TRBJ2-2,-,CASTPGDTGELFF,TGTGCCAGCACCCCAGGAGACACCGGGGAGCTGTTTTTT
TRBV29-1,-,TRBJ1-3,once,CAWRSSGNTIYF,TGCGCTTGGAGGTCCTCTGGAAACACCATATATTTT
TRBV5-4,TRBD2,TRBJ2-7,-,CASREELAGVGEQYF,TGTGCCAGCCGCGAAGAGCTAGCGGGAGTTGGCGAGCAGTACTTC
TRBV7-3,-,TRBJ2-2,-,CASSLGQMNTGELFF,TGTGCCAGCAGCTTAGGACAGATGAACACCGGGGAGCTGTTTTTT
TRBV29-1,-,TRBJ1-1,-,CSVRDPGTEAFF,TGCAGCGTCCGTGACCCCGGGACTGAAGCTTTCTTT
TRBV11-2,-,TRBJ2-3,-,CATTPVRGGDTQYF,TGTGCCACCACCCCAGTGCGGGGCGGGGATACGCAGTATTTT
TRBV30,TRBD2,TRBJ2-7,-,CAWSVGAGVEQYF,TGTGCCTGGAGTGTAGGGGCGGGAGTCGAGCAGTACTTC
TRBV10-3,-,TRBJ1-2,-,CAISGGTLYGYTF,TGTGCCATCAGTGGTGGGACTTTATATGGCTACACCTTC
TRBV5-1,-,TRBJ1-6,-,CASSKEQSSYNSPLHF,TGCGCCAGCAGCAAGGAACAAAGCTCCTATAATTCACCCCTCCACTTT
TRBV18,-,TRBJ2-7,-,CASSPDFVGEQYF,TGTGCCAGCTCACCTGACTTCGTCGGCGAGCAGTACTTC
TRBV11-2,-,TRBJ1-1,-,CASSPSGNTEAFF,TGTGCCAGCAGCCCCAGTGGGAACACTGAAGCTTTCTTT